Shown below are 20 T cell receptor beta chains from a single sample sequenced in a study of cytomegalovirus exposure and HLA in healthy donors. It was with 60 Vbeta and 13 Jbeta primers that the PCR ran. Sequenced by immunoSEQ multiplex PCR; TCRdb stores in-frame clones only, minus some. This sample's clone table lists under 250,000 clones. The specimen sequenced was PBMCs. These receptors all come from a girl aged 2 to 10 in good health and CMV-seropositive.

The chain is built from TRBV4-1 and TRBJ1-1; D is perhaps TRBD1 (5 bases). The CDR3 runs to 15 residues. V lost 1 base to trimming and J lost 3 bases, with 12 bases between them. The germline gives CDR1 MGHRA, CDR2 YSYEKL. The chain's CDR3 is CASSQGQGRYTEAFF. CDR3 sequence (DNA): TGCGCCAGCAGCCAAGGGCAGGGAAGATACACTGAAGCTTTCTTT.

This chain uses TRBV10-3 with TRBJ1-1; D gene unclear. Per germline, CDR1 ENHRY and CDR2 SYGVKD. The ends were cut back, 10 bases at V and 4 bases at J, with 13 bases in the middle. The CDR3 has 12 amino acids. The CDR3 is CATLNSGTEAFF. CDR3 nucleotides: TGTGCCACCTTAAACTCCGGCACTGAAGCTTTCTTT.

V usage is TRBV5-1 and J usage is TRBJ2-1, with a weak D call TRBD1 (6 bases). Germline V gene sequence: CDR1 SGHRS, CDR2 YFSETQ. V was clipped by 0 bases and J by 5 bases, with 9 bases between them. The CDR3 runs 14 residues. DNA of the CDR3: TGCGCCAGCAGCTTGGGACAGGACAACAATGAGCAGTTCTTC. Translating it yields CASSLGQDNNEQFF.

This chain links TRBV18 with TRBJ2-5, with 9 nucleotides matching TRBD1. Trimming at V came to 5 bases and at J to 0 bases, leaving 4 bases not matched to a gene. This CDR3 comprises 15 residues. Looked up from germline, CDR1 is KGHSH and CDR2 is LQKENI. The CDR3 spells CASSSGTGHQETQYF. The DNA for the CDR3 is TGTGCCAGCTCATCCGGGACAGGGCACCAAGAGACCCAGTACTTC. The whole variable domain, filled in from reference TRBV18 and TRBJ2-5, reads NAGVMQNPRHLVRRRGQEARLRCSPMKGHSHVYWYRQLPEEGLKFMVYLQKENIIDESGMPKERFSAEFPKEGPSILRIQQVVRGDSAAYFCASSSGTGHQETQYFGPGTRLLVL.

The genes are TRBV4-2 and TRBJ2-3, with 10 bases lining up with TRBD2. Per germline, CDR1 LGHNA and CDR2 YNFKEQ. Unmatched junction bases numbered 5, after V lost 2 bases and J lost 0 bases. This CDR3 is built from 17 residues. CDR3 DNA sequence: TGTGCCAGCAGCCAACCTGGACTAGCGGCTAGCACAGATACGCAGTATTTT. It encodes CASSQPGLAASTDTQYF.

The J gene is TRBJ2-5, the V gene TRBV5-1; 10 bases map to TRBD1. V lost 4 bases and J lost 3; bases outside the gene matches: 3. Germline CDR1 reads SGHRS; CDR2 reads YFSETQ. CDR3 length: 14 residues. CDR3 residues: CASSPTGGEETQYF. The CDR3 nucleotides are TGCGCCAGCAGCCCGACAGGGGGCGAAGAGACCCAGTACTTC.

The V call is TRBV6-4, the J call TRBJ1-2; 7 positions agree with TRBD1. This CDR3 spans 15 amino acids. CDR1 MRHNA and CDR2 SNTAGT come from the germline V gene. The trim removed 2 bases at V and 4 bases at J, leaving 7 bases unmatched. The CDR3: CASSDPGTVPYGYTF. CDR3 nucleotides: TGTGCCAGCAGTGACCCCGGGACAGTCCCCTATGGCTACACCTTC.

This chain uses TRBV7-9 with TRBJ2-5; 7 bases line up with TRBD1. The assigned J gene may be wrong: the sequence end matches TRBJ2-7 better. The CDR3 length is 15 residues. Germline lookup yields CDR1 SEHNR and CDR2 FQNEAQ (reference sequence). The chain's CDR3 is CASSPHDRASYEQYF. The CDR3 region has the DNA TGTGCCAGCAGCCCCCACGACAGGGCCTCCTACGAGCAGTACTTC.

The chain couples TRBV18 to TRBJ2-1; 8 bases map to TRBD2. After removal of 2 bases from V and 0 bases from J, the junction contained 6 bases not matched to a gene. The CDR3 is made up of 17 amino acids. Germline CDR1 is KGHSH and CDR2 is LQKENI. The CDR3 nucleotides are TGTGCCAGCTCACCAACTAGCGGCTACAGCTCCTACAATGAGCAGTTCTTC. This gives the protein CASSPTSGYSSYNEQFF.

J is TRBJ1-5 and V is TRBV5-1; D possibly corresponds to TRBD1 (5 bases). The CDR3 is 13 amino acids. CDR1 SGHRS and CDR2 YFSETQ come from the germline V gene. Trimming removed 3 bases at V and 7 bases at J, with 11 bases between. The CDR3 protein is CASSWGTGQPQHF. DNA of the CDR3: TGCGCCAGCAGCTGGGGAACAGGACAGCCCCAGCATTTT.

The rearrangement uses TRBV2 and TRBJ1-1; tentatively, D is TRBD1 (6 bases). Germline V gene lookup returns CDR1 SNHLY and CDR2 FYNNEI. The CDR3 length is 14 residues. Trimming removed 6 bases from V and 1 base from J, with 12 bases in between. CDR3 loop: CASSERTANTEAFF. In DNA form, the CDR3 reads TGTGCCAGCAGCGAAAGGACAGCGAACACTGAAGCTTTCTTT.

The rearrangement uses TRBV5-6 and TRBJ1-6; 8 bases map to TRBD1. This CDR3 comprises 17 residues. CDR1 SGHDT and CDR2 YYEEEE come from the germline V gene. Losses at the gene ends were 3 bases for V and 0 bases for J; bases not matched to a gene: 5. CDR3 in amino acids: CASSSGGQGSYNSPLHF. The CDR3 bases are TGTGCCAGCAGCTCTGGTGGACAGGGCTCCTATAATTCACCCCTCCACTTT.

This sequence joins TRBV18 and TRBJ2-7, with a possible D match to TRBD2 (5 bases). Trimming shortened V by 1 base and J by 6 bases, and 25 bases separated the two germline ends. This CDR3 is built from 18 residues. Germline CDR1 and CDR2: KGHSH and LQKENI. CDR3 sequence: CASSPLSGFGVGDGEQYF. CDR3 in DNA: TGTGCCAGCTCACCACTCAGCGGCTTTGGGGTTGGTGATGGCGAGCAGTACTTC. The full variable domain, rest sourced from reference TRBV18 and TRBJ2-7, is NAGVMQNPRHLVRRRGQEARLRCSPMKGHSHVYWYRQLPEEGLKFMVYLQKENIIDESGMPKERFSAEFPKEGPSILRIQQVVRGDSAAYFCASSPLSGFGVGDGEQYFGPGTRLTVT.

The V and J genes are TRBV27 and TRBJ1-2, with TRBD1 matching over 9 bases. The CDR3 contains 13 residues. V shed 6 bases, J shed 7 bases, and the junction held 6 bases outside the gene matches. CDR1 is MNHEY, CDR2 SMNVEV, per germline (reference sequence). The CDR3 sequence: CASRRTGAGGYTF. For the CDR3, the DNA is TGTGCCAGCAGGAGGACAGGGGCTGGTGGCTACACCTTC.

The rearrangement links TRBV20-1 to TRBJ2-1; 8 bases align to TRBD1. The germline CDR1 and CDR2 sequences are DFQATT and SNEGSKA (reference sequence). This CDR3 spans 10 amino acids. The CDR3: CRADRGLKFF. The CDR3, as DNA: TGCAGAGCCGACAGGGGATTAAAGTTCTTC.

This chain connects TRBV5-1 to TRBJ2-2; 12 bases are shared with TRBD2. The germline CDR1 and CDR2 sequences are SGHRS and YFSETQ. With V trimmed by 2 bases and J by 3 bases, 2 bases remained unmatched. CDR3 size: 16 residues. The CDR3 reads CASSFLAGGDTGELFF. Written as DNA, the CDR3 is TGCGCCAGCAGCTTCCTAGCGGGAGGGGACACCGGGGAGCTGTTTTTT.

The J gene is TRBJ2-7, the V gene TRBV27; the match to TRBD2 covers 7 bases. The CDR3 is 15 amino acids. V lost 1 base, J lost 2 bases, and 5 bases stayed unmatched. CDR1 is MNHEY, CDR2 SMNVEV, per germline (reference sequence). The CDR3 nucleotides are TGTGCCAGCAGTTTATATGGGGGAGGGGCCTACGAGCAGTACTTC. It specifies CASSLYGGGAYEQYF.

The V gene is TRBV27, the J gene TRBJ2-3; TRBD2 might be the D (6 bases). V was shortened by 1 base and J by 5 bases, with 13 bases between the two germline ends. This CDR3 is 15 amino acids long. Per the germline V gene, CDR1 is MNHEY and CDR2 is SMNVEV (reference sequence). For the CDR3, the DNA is TGTGCCAGCAGTTTATTAGGAGGGAATGAAGATACGCAGTATTTT. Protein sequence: CASSLLGGNEDTQYF.

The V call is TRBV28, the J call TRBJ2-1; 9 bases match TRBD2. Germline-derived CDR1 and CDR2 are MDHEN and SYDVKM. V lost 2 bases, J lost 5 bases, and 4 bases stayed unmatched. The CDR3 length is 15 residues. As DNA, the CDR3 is TGTGCCAGCAGTTTAGCTAGCGGGACTAACAATGAGCAGTTCTTC. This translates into CASSLASGTNNEQFF.

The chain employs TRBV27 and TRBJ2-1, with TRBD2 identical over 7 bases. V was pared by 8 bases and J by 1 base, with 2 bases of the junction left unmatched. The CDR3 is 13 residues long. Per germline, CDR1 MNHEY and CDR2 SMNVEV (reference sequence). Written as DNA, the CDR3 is TGTGCCAGCTGGACTAGGTCCTACAATGAGCAGTTCTTC. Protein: CASWTRSYNEQFF.